One and the same sample provided the 17 T cell receptor beta chains below, sequenced in a study of brain T cells in children with intractable seizures. Sequencing used immunoSEQ multiplex PCR; TCRdb keeps in-frame clones, though not all of them. Of 340,000 or so clones listed, roughly 93% are singletons. Time point indicated: blood from clinic visit 5 months post-surgery; TSC patient then seizure free. This specimen consisted of peripheral blood, obtained roughly 5 months after surgery. These receptors came from a boy younger than two with tuberous sclerosis and intractable seizures.

V and J are TRBV24-1 and TRBJ2-2; D ambiguous. The CDR3 runs 15 residues. CDR1 and CDR2 (germline): KGHDR, SFDVKD. The ends were cut back, 3 bases at V and 4 bases at J, with 11 bases in the middle. The CDR3 nucleotides are TGTGCCACCAGTGATCCCACAAAGGCCACCGGGGAGCTGTTTTTT. This translates into CATSDPTKATGELFF.

The chain uses TRBV14 and TRBJ2-5, with 13 positions matching TRBD2. The junction had 7 bases not matched to a gene; V was cut back by 4 bases and J by 2 bases. The CDR3 totals 17 residues. Germline V gives CDR1 SGHDN, CDR2 FVKESK. CDR3 protein: CASSPGLAGVGQETQYF. The CDR3 bases are TGTGCCAGCAGCCCTGGACTAGCGGGAGTGGGACAAGAGACCCAGTACTTC.

The rearrangement uses TRBV11-3 and TRBJ1-4, with D unresolved. The CDR3 totals 14 residues. Trimming took 5 bases from V and 5 from J, leaving 12 bases between them. The germline V gene has CDR1 SGHNT and CDR2 YENEEA. The CDR3: CASSAPAGNEKLFF. As DNA, the CDR3 is TGTGCCAGCAGCGCCCCGGCGGGGAATGAAAAACTGTTTTTT.

In its sample, this clone was seen once. The rearrangement links TRBV5-1 to TRBJ2-7; D is tentatively TRBD1 or TRBD2 (5 bases each). CDR3 size: 13 residues. Germline lookup yields CDR1 SGHRS and CDR2 YFSETQ. V was pared by 4 bases and J by 2 bases, with 10 bases between. The CDR3 is CASSVEGPYEQYF. The CDR3 region has the DNA TGCGCCAGCAGCGTCGAGGGACCCTACGAGCAGTACTTC. The complete variable domain, with remaining parts taken from reference TRBV5-1 and TRBJ2-7, reads KAGVTQTPRYLIKTRGQQVTLSCSPISGHRSVSWYQQTPGQGLQFLFEYFSETQRNKGNFPGRFSGRQFSNSRSEMNVSTLELGDSALYLCASSVEGPYEQYFGPGTRLTVT.

This clone is a singleton in its sample. The rearrangement joins TRBV23-1 to TRBJ1-4; D is ambiguous. TRBV23-1 is flagged as an ORF with uncertain function. Trimming pared 4 bases from V and 1 base from J, leaving 10 bases between. The CDR3 extends over 15 amino acids. The CDR3 sequence is CASSPGGRTNEKLFF. The CDR3 coding sequence is TGCGCCAGCAGTCCAGGAGGGAGAACTAATGAAAAACTGTTTTTT.

The CDR3 loop reads CASSGGGAGVFASTDTQYF. The CDR3 DNA sequence: TGTGCCAGCAGCGGAGGGGGAGCGGGGGTTTTCGCTAGCACAGATACGCAGTATTTT. The chain combines TRBV7-2 with TRBJ2-3; 8 nucleotides match TRBD2. Germline V lookup: CDR1 SGHTA, CDR2 FQGNSA. V was pared by 5 bases and J by 0 bases, with 16 bases of the junction left unmatched. This CDR3 comprises 19 residues.

The genes are TRBV11-3 and TRBJ2-7; D is perhaps TRBD1 (6 bases). V dropped 8 bases and J dropped 1 base, with 12 bases sitting between them. The CDR3 is made up of 13 amino acids. Germline V gene sequence: CDR1 SGHNT, CDR2 YENEEA. CDR3 nucleotide sequence: TGTGCCAGCCAGGGGACGCTATCCTACGAGCAGTACTTC. Encoded protein: CASQGTLSYEQYF.

The sample holds a few counts of this clone. The chain is built from TRBV7-2 and TRBJ1-5; D is unresolved. V lost 6 bases, J lost 4 bases, and 10 bases lay in between. The germline V gene encodes CDR1 SGHTA and CDR2 FQGNSA. This CDR3 region has 13 residues. The CDR3 DNA follows: TGTGCCAGCAGTCTCGAGGTAAATCAGCCCCAGCATTTT. Amino acid sequence: CASSLEVNQPQHF.

This clone was picked up one time. The V and J genes are TRBV7-9 and TRBJ2-3, with TRBD2 matching 10 bases. CDR1 and CDR2 (germline): SEHNR, FQNEAQ (reference sequence). This CDR3 is built from 15 residues. V gave up 11 bases and J gave up 6 bases; unmatched junction bases: 14. The CDR3 loop reads CADAPQAGGMDTQYF. The CDR3 region has the DNA TGTGCCGACGCGCCACAAGCGGGAGGGATGGATACGCAGTATTTT.

This chain joins TRBV5-1 and TRBJ1-1; a weak D match, TRBD1 (6 bases). The CDR3 contains 15 residues. The V end lost 1 base, the J end lost 1 base, and 11 bases lay between the germline ends. Germline CDR1 and CDR2: SGHRS and YFSETQ. Here the CDR3 reads CASSLQRGANTEAFF. The CDR3 DNA follows: TGCGCCAGCAGCTTGCAGAGGGGGGCGAACACTGAAGCTTTCTTT.

The chain carries TRBV6-5 and TRBJ2-1; 9 positions match TRBD2. The ends lost 7 bases at V and 6 bases at J; junction bases unmatched: 7. The CDR3 totals 14 residues. Looked up from germline, CDR1 is MNHEY and CDR2 is SVGAGI. DNA of the CDR3: TGTGCCAGCACCCCAGCGGGAGGATTCAATGAGCAGTTCTTC. Translated: CASTPAGGFNEQFF.

The V call is TRBV19, the J call TRBJ1-2, with D perhaps matching TRBD1 (5 bases). The V gene lost 10 bases and the J gene lost 0 bases, with 21 bases spanning the gap. CDR3 length equals 16 residues. CDR1 and CDR2 from the germline V gene are LNHDA and SQIVND (reference sequence). The CDR3 is CATFLGQGLANYGYTF. The CDR3 DNA is TGTGCCACCTTTCTAGGGCAGGGATTGGCTAACTATGGCTACACCTTC.

In its sample, this clone was seen once. Written as DNA, the CDR3 is TGTGCCAGCAGTATCGACAGGGCTGGTGGCTACACCTTC. Translated: CASSIDRAGGYTF. The rearrangement links TRBV12-3 or TRBV12-4 to TRBJ1-2; 7 nucleotides line up with TRBD1. This CDR3 is 13 amino acids long. Unmatched junction bases numbered 7, after V lost 5 bases and J lost 7 bases.

A single count supports this clone. This chain uses TRBV5-5 with TRBJ1-2; 10 nucleotides agree with TRBD1. The germline V gene encodes CDR1 SGHKS and CDR2 YYEKEE (reference sequence). The CDR3 spans 13 residues. J was trimmed by 8 bases and V by 4 bases; bases with no gene match: 5. CDR3: CASSLGTGVGYTF. CDR3 coding DNA: TGTGCCAGCAGCCTTGGGACAGGGGTCGGCTACACCTTC.

V is TRBV20-1 and J is TRBJ2-1; no definite D call. Trimming removed 3 bases at V and 3 bases at J, with 12 bases between. The CDR3 extends over 14 amino acids. Germline V gene data show CDR1 as DFQATT and CDR2 as SNEGSKA (reference sequence). CDR3 sequence: CSASPTRGYNEQFF. In DNA form, the CDR3 reads TGCAGTGCTAGTCCAACTCGCGGCTACAATGAGCAGTTCTTC.

The V call is TRBV6-5, the J call TRBJ1-1; the match to TRBD1 covers 9 bases. J was trimmed by 1 base and V by 2 bases; bases with no gene match: 5. CDR1 is MNHEY and CDR2 is SVGAGI in the germline V gene. CDR3 length equals 16 residues. The CDR3 here is CASSYRQGQGNTEAFF. The DNA of the CDR3 is TGTGCCAGCAGTTACCGACAGGGACAGGGGAACACTGAAGCTTTCTTT.

Only a few counts were recorded for this clone. The rearrangement links TRBV27 to TRBJ1-1; no definite D call. This CDR3 region has 13 residues. The germline V gene has CDR1 MNHEY and CDR2 SMNVEV (reference sequence). Deletions cut 0 bases from V and 6 bases from J, with 8 bases between. CDR3: CASSLSGRAEAFF. CDR3 nucleotide sequence: TGTGCCAGCAGTTTATCGGGAAGGGCTGAAGCTTTCTTT.